The 28 T cell receptor beta chains below all came from one sample that was sequenced in a study of blood T cells in healthy people across ages. Primed by a sample-barcoded 5' primer and a J-beta primer mix, a second PCR proceeded for about 6 to 12 cycles. MiXCR, applied by TCRdb to the 5' RACE reads, yields one record per CDR3 protein. The sample shows about 600,000 distinct CDR3 sequences, roughly 43% of them seen only once. Sample: blood. Receptor source: an elderly man in good health.

This clonotype was seen only a few times. J is TRBJ1-1 and V is TRBV7-2, with D unresolved. CDR1 is SGHTA, CDR2 FQGNSA, per germline. The CDR3 totals 13 residues. The V end lost 3 bases, the J end lost 4 bases, and 9 bases lay between the germline ends. The CDR3 sequence: CASSFSPGTEAFF. The DNA for the CDR3 is TGTGCCAGCAGCTTTAGCCCGGGCACTGAAGCTTTCTTT.

The chain joins TRBV11-2 to TRBJ2-1; TRBD2 is a possible D gene (6 bases). The germline V gene has CDR1 SGHAT and CDR2 FQNNGV. Trimming cost V 5 bases and J 6 bases, with 17 bases left between them. The length of the CDR3 is 15 residues. Here the CDR3 reads CASSRPGLRSNEQFF. The CDR3 DNA sequence: TGTGCCAGCAGCCGACCGGGACTCCGATCCAATGAGCAGTTCTTC.

The chain uses TRBV6-5 and TRBJ2-7; D unresolved. CDR3 size: 11 residues. V gave up 8 bases and J gave up 7 bases, with 12 bases separating them. Germline CDR1 and CDR2: MNHEY and SVGAGI. CDR3 in amino acids: CASVSLGEQYF. DNA of the CDR3: TGTGCCAGCGTATCGCTTGGGGAGCAGTACTTC.

This clonotype was picked up a small number of times. CDR3 residues: CASEGNTDTQYF. As DNA, the CDR3 is TGTGCCAGCGAAGGGAACACAGATACGCAGTATTTT. This chain uses TRBV28 with TRBJ2-3; D ambiguous. Trimming took off 8 bases at V and 2 bases at J, with 8 bases between the two ends. CDR3 length: 12 amino acids. Germline V CDR1 and CDR2: MDHEN, SYDVKM.

In its sample, this clonotype was seen a few times. The rearrangement uses TRBV29-1 and TRBJ2-7, with D perhaps assigned TRBD1 or TRBD2 (6 bases each). Germline CDR1 reads SQVTM; CDR2 reads ANQGSEA. There are 13 residues in the CDR3. The V and J ends lost 6 bases and 5 bases respectively, with 17 bases between them. The DNA for the CDR3 is TGCAGCGTGGCACCAACGGGGGCCGACGAGCAGTACTTC. Translated: CSVAPTGADEQYF.

The chain recombines TRBV27 with TRBJ1-2, with unresolved D. Germline V CDR1 and CDR2: MNHEY, SMNVEV (reference sequence). The CDR3 is made up of 14 amino acids. The V gene lost 5 bases and the J gene lost 0 bases, with 10 bases spanning the gap. The CDR3 DNA is TGTGCCAGCAGTCTCCAGTCCGCTAACTATGGCTACACCTTC. This codes for CASSLQSANYGYTF.

The chain joins TRBV5-1 to TRBJ2-7, with 10 nucleotides matching TRBD1. Germline V gene sequence: CDR1 SGHRS, CDR2 YFSETQ. There are 13 residues in the CDR3. Losses at the gene ends were 4 bases for V and 9 bases for J; bases not matched to a gene: 7. For the CDR3, the DNA is TGCGCCAGCAGCGAGACAGGGGGCAAGGGGCAGTACTTC. It specifies CASSETGGKGQYF.

The rearrangement joins TRBV7-9 to TRBJ2-2; D ambiguous. Germline CDR1 reads SEHNR; CDR2 reads FQNEAQ (reference sequence). The CDR3 spans 14 residues. V was clipped by 7 bases and J by 5 bases, with 14 bases between them. As DNA, the CDR3 is TGTGCCAGCACCCTAGACGGGCGGACCGGGGAGCTGTTTTTT. Translation: CASTLDGRTGELFF.

In its sample, this clonotype was seen a few times. The chain links TRBV5-1 to TRBJ2-7, with D possibly matching TRBD1 (6 bases). The germline V gene encodes CDR1 SGHRS and CDR2 YFSETQ. V was trimmed by 0 bases and J by 6 bases, leaving 13 bases between them. The CDR3 consists of 14 residues. As DNA, the CDR3 is TGCGCCAGCAGCTTGGGTACAGGGTTCTTCGAGCAGTACTTC. It codes for CASSLGTGFFEQYF.

The V call is TRBV9, the J call TRBJ2-5; the D gene is possibly TRBD2 (7 bases). Germline-derived CDR1 and CDR2 are SGDLS and YYNGEE. Trimming stripped 5 bases from V and 1 base from J, with 18 bases between. The CDR3 totals 16 residues. The CDR3 DNA reads as TGTGCCAGCAGTGCCGGACTAGGGGGGTCCCAAGAGACCCAGTACTTC. Protein sequence: CASSAGLGGSQETQYF. Supplemented by reference TRBV9 and TRBJ2-5, the full variable domain reads DSGVTQTPKHLITATGQRVTLRCSPRSGDLSVYWYQQSLDQGLQFLIQYYNGEERAKGNILERFSAQQFPDLHSELNLSSLELGDSALYFCASSAGLGGSQETQYFGPGTRLLVL.

The V and J genes are TRBV9 and TRBJ2-5; 14 nucleotides match TRBD2. Germline V gives CDR1 SGDLS, CDR2 YYNGEE. V shed 2 bases, J shed 1 base, and the junction held 7 bases outside the gene matches. The CDR3 totals 18 residues. The CDR3 loop is CASSVGTSGRGSQETQYF. DNA of the CDR3: TGTGCCAGCAGCGTGGGGACTAGCGGGAGAGGATCCCAAGAGACCCAGTACTTC.

This clonotype was observed a single time. The chain employs TRBV11-2 and TRBJ2-5; 8 bases agree with TRBD2. Per germline, CDR1 SGHAT and CDR2 FQNNGV. CDR3 length equals 15 residues. With 1 base clipped from V and 1 base from J, the junction kept 2 bases outside the gene matches. The CDR3: CASSLGTSLQETQYF. CDR3 nucleotide sequence: TGTGCCAGCAGCTTAGGGACTAGCCTCCAAGAGACCCAGTACTTC.

This clonotype was detected a few times. This sequence joins TRBV4-3 and TRBJ1-6; D ambiguous. The germline V gene has CDR1 LGHNA and CDR2 YSLEER. V was pared by 0 bases and J by 7 bases, with 7 bases between. The CDR3 is made up of 14 amino acids. CDR3 nucleotides: TGCGCCAGCAGCCAAGATGGGAGGAATTCACCCCTCCACTTT. It encodes CASSQDGRNSPLHF.

The chain uses TRBV20-1 and TRBJ2-2, with TRBD1 identical over 10 bases. CDR1 DFQATT and CDR2 SNEGSKA come from the germline V gene (reference sequence). V was clipped by 2 bases and J by 5 bases; unmatched bases: 5. This CDR3 is 15 amino acids long. The CDR3: CSARPGQGGTGELFF. CDR3 coding DNA: TGCAGTGCTAGACCAGGACAGGGGGGGACCGGGGAGCTGTTTTTT.

The chain couples TRBV5-6 to TRBJ1-5, with D unresolved. Trimming removed 3 bases from V and 4 bases from J, with 17 bases in between. This CDR3 region has 16 residues. The germline V gene has CDR1 SGHDT and CDR2 YYEEEE. DNA of the CDR3: TGTGCCAGCAGCTCCCTCGAGGCCCCGCAGAATCAGCCCCAGCATTTT. It encodes CASSSLEAPQNQPQHF.

The sample holds a few counts of this clonotype. A clone one base away is much larger, so this may be a read error. J is TRBJ1-1 and V is TRBV6-6; the D gene is possibly TRBD1 (5 bases). CDR3 size: 14 residues. Trimming took 5 bases from V and 3 from J, leaving 13 bases between them. Looked up from germline, CDR1 is MNHNY and CDR2 is SVGAGI (reference sequence). The DNA for the CDR3 is TGTGCCAGCAGTGACCGGGGCAGGGACACTGAAGCTTTCTTT. It translates to CASSDRGRDTEAFF.

The sample holds many counts of this clonotype. This chain connects TRBV10-3 to TRBJ1-2; D perhaps matches TRBD1 (6 bases). Germline-derived CDR1 and CDR2 are ENHRY and SYGVKD. Deletions cut 2 bases from V and 7 bases from J, with 11 bases between. The CDR3 extends over 13 amino acids. The CDR3, as DNA: TGTGCCATCAGTGAGGGGGGGCGGCGTGGCTACACCTTC. Encoded protein: CAISEGGRRGYTF.

On this clonotype itself: One end of the junction is discordant with germline, which a read error may explain. The chain links TRBV7-7 to TRBJ2-7; no reliable D call. The CDR3 is 16 amino acids. Germline V CDR1 and CDR2: SSHAT, FNYEAQ (reference sequence). CDR3: CASSLEGNLKIYEQYF. CDR3 in DNA: TGTGCTAGCAGCTTAGAAGGTAACTTAAAGATCTACGAGCAGTACTTC.

This clonotype was picked up a small number of times. The CDR3 protein is CASSLRGLNTGELFF. For the CDR3, the DNA is TGTGCCAGCAGTCTCCGGGGTCTGAACACCGGGGAGCTGTTTTTT. V and J are TRBV6-5 and TRBJ2-2; D is possibly TRBD2 (5 bases). V was pared by 5 bases and J by 1 base, with 11 bases between. CDR1 is MNHEY, CDR2 SVGAGI, per germline. CDR3 length equals 15 residues.

Details on this clonotype: The conserved phenylalanine or tryptophan is not found at the CDR3 terminus, so this likely reflects a read error. This chain links TRBV12-3 or TRBV12-4 with TRBJ2-3; 10 bases line up with TRBD1. Trimming cost V 5 bases and J 5 bases; bases outside gene matches: 7. The CDR3 has 15 amino acids. CDR3 loop: CASSDRGLQVDTQYS. CDR3 nucleotide sequence: TGTGCCAGCAGTGACAGGGGGCTTCAAGTAGATACGCAGTATTCT.

In this sample, this clonotype turned up a few times. The chain joins TRBV10-3 to TRBJ1-2; 7 bases align to TRBD1. The CDR3 runs to 13 residues. The germline V gene has CDR1 ENHRY and CDR2 SYGVKD. Germline trimming cut 10 bases from V and 6 bases from J; bases unmatched to any gene: 11. The chain's CDR3 is CASVGTDHNGYTF. The CDR3 region has the DNA TGTGCCAGCGTCGGGACAGACCATAATGGCTACACCTTC.

This clonotype was counted at least ten times. Here the CDR3 DNA reads TGTGCCACCCGGGACAGGGGATCAGAGACCCAGTACTTC. Translated: CATRDRGSETQYF. The chain has TRBV10-3 and TRBJ2-5; 10 bases align to TRBD1. Germline V CDR1 and CDR2: ENHRY, SYGVKD. The CDR3 totals 13 residues. V lost 10 bases and J lost 4; bases outside the gene matches: 6.

J is TRBJ2-7 and V is TRBV20-1; no reliable D call. The CDR3 length is 12 residues. From germline, CDR1 is DFQATT and CDR2 SNEGSKA (reference sequence). V was shortened by 4 bases and J by 3 bases, with 10 bases between the two germline ends. CDR3 DNA: TGCAGTGCTAATTCCGAAAGCTACGAGCAGTACTTC. The encoded protein is CSANSESYEQYF.

This chain connects TRBV20-1 to TRBJ1-2; TRBD1 aligns across 7 bases. The CDR3 sequence is 14 residues long. V lost 5 bases and J lost 8; bases outside the gene matches: 14. Germline loops: CDR1 DFQATT, CDR2 SNEGSKA (reference sequence). CDR3: CSAGRETGLYGYTF. CDR3 nucleotides: TGCAGTGCTGGAAGAGAGACAGGGCTCTACGGCTACACCTTC.

The chain has TRBV20-1 and TRBJ1-3; TRBD1 agrees at 7 bases. V shed 2 bases, J shed 7 bases, and the junction held 11 bases outside the gene matches. The CDR3 contains 15 residues. Germline lookup yields CDR1 DFQATT and CDR2 SNEGSKA (reference sequence). CDR3: CSARPPGQPWNTIYF. The CDR3 DNA sequence: TGCAGTGCTAGACCCCCGGGACAGCCTTGGAACACCATATATTTT.

Points on this clonotype: A junction boundary mismatches the germline segment, possibly from a read error. V is TRBV7-2 and J is TRBJ2-1; tentatively, D is TRBD1 (5 bases). The CDR3 loop spans 17 amino acids. Germline V lookup: CDR1 SGHTA, CDR2 FQGNSA. The CDR3 DNA reads TGTGCCAGCAGCTGGATCCCATCAGGGCACTCCTACAATGAGCAGCTCTTC. It translates to CASSWIPSGHSYNEQLF.

Note on this clonotype: Compared with germline, one end of the junction differs, possibly owing to a read error. The chain is built from TRBV5-1 and TRBJ2-3, with D possibly being TRBD2 (6 bases). CDR3 length equals 16 residues. Germline CDR1 reads SGHRS; CDR2 reads YFSETQ. The CDR3 DNA sequence: TGCGCCAGCAACTTGGGTCGCAGCTGGACTAAAGATACGCAGTATTTT. Translation: CASNLGRSWTKDTQYF.

This clonotype has only a few counts. This sequence joins TRBV7-9 and TRBJ2-1; 9 positions match TRBD2. CDR1 and CDR2 (germline): SEHNR, FQNEAQ (reference sequence). The CDR3 consists of 15 residues. Trimming took 6 bases from V and 4 from J; bases not matched to a gene: 7. In DNA, the CDR3 is TGTGCCAGCAGGATGGGACTAGCCGAATACAATGAGCAGTTCTTC. It translates to CASRMGLAEYNEQFF.